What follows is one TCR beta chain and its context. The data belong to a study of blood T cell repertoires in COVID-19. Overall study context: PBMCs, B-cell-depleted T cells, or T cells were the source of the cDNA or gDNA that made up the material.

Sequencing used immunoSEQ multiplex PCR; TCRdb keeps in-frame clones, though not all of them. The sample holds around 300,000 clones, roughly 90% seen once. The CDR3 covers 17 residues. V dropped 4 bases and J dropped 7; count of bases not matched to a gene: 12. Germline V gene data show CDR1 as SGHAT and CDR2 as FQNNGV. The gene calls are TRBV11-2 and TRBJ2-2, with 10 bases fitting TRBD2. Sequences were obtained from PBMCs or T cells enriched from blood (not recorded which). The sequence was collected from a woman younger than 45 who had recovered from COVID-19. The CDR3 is CASSWGEASGSSGELFF. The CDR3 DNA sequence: TGTGCCAGCAGCTGGGGGGAGGCTAGCGGGAGCAGCGGGGAGCTGTTTTTT.